This T cell receptor beta chain was sequenced during a study of T cell changes during pregnancy in multiple sclerosis (dated by TCRdb to 2018 to 2020). Study-wide context: Changes in the T cell repertoire over the course of pregnancy were examined in this study in women with multiple sclerosis.

Remarks on this clone: Its antigen is unknown. The sample holds no much larger clone one base away, and base qualities are not on file.

The protocol used for the library was the immunoSEQ multiplex PCR assay. TCRdb retrieved this table from immuneACCESS and kept in-frame rearrangements only. Not all clones are present; in checked studies, unresolved V genes account for under half, and no reason is known for the remainder. This sample lists around 130,000 clones; roughly 97% were detected once. The ten biggest clones cover 0.44% of the sample. Based on the germline V gene, the CDR1 and CDR2 sequences are WSHSY and SAAADI. The CDR3 holds 13 amino acids from the cysteine to the phenylalanine. This entry keeps only the CDR3 DNA: 39 bases, framed from base 1. Compared with germline, V lacks 8 bases and J lacks 2 bases; bases without a gene match: 3.

The origin of this receptor is a female donor with multiple sclerosis, enrolled in a pregnancy study. The material was peripheral blood, obtained after pregnancy. The chain was built from TRBV10-2 and TRBJ2-7; 10 of the junction bases match TRBD2. This receptor carries the CDR3 CASRTSGTYEQYF. In nucleotide form, the sequence is TGCGCCAGCCGGACTAGCGGAACCTACGAGCAGTACTTC.